These T cell receptor beta chains were read from a single sample in a study of T cells in Graves' hyperthyroidism and ophthalmopathy. TCRdb independently ran MiXCR on the multiplex PCR reads; one entry per CDR3 protein. The table includes about 130,000 distinct CDR3 sequences, approximately 24% detected once. Sequencing was done on a sample of blood. These receptors were taken from a woman between 50 and 59 years old with Graves' hyperthyroidism that later progressed to Graves' ophthalmopathy. Both conserved end residues are part of each CDR3. A D gene is named only where the DNA matches it firmly. The size of a clone is reported for some rows only, either as once, few or many, or as a class for expanded clones.

j_call clone_size d_call v_call cdr3_aa cdr3_nt
TRBJ2-7 NA NA TRBV20-1 CSASSYEQYF TGCAGTGCGAGCTCCTACGAGCAGTACTTC
TRBJ2-5 few TRBD2 TRBV28 CASSFASGSQETQYF TGTGCCAGCAGTTTCGCTAGCGGGAGCCAAGAGACCCAGTACTTC
TRBJ2-1 few TRBD2 TRBV28 CASSSPSGANEQFF TGTGCCAGCAGTTCCCCTAGCGGGGCCAATGAGCAGTTCTTC
TRBJ1-1 few NA TRBV10-1 CASIAGTEAFF TGCGCCAGCATAGCGGGGACTGAAGCTTTCTTT
TRBJ2-3 NA NA TRBV7-9 CASSLGGALDTQYF TGTGCCAGCAGCTTAGGCGGAGCCCTAGATACGCAGTATTTT
TRBJ2-7 NA NA TRBV10-2 CASSYSEGEQYF TGCGCCAGCAGTTATTCCGAGGGCGAGCAGTACTTC
TRBJ2-2 many TRBD2 TRBV7-9 CASKSEREGPGELFF TGTGCCAGCAAGTCCGAGCGGGAGGGCCCCGGGGAGCTGTTTTTT
TRBJ2-7 few NA TRBV7-2 CASSLPPIGEQYF TGTGCCAGCAGCTTGCCCCCGATTGGGGAGCAGTACTTC
TRBJ1-2 NA TRBD1 TRBV4-2 CASSQDGTGKNYGYTF TGTGCCAGCAGCCAAGATGGGACAGGAAAGAACTATGGCTACACCTTC
TRBJ2-1 few TRBD1 TRBV5-1 CASSLPKTPGQGASYNEQFF TGCGCCAGCAGCTTGCCGAAAACGCCGGGACAGGGTGCATCCTACAATGAGCAGTTCTTC
TRBJ1-5 NA NA TRBV20-1 CSASDGQAQHF TGCAGTGCCTCGGACGGCCAGGCCCAGCATTTT
TRBJ2-1 many TRBD2 TRBV11-2 CASSIAGVSGHEQFF TGTGCCAGCAGTATAGCGGGAGTTTCAGGGCATGAGCAGTTCTTC
TRBJ2-7 many NA TRBV20-1 CSAHSQGSYEQYF TGCAGTGCTCACTCCCAGGGCTCCTACGAGCAGTACTTC
TRBJ1-4 few TRBD1 TRBV2 CASSDNRGREKLFF TGTGCCAGCAGTGACAACAGGGGGCGAGAAAAACTGTTTTTT
TRBJ2-1 NA NA TRBV7-3 CASSLSGGGKDNEQFF TGTGCCAGCAGCTTAAGTGGGGGAGGCAAGGACAATGAGCAGTTCTTC
TRBJ2-7 many NA TRBV18 CASSPGPGNEQYF TGTGCCAGCTCACCGGGCCCTGGGAACGAGCAGTACTTC
TRBJ1-6 NA NA TRBV10-1 CASSTGMGSPLHF TGCGCCAGTTCCACAGGGATGGGATCACCCCTCCACTTT
TRBJ2-7 many NA TRBV2 CASSEGAWGQYF TGTGCCAGCAGTGAAGGGGCGTGGGGGCAGTACTTC
TRBJ1-6 few NA TRBV6-5 CASSYSNTHKSSPLHF TGTGCCAGCAGTTACTCGAACACGCACAAGTCCTCACCCCTCCACTTT
TRBJ2-1 few NA TRBV19 CASSIGGRGDNEQFF TGTGCCAGTAGTATTGGGGGTAGAGGGGACAATGAGCAGTTCTTC
TRBJ1-5 NA TRBD1 TRBV2 CASRALGQGYNQPQHF TGTGCCAGCAGGGCCCTCGGACAGGGGTACAATCAGCCCCAGCATTTT
TRBJ2-5 many NA TRBV13 CASSLLAQETQYF TGTGCCAGCAGCTTACTAGCGCAAGAGACCCAGTACTTC
TRBJ1-4 few TRBD1 TRBV18 CASSRTGDGEKLFF TGTGCCAGCTCACGGACAGGGGATGGAGAAAAACTGTTTTTT
TRBJ1-4 many TRBD1 TRBV5-1 CASSLEGAATNEKLFF TGCGCCAGCAGCTTGGAGGGGGCGGCAACTAATGAAAAACTGTTTTTT
TRBJ2-7 many TRBD1 TRBV28 CASSLGTGDEQYF TGTGCCAGCAGTTTAGGGACAGGGGACGAGCAGTACTTC
TRBJ2-7 NA NA TRBV20-1 CSARGRGGHEQYF TGCAGTGCTAGAGGGAGGGGTGGTCACGAGCAGTACTTC
TRBJ2-1 few TRBD2 TRBV4-1 CASSQEGLGAGGLGNEQFF TGCGCCAGCAGCCAAGAGGGACTGGGCGCGGGAGGGCTTGGCAATGAGCAGTTCTTC
TRBJ2-1 NA TRBD1 TRBV19 CGTGGLYEQFF TGTGGTACAGGGGGACTCTACGAGCAGTTCTTC
TRBJ2-7 NA TRBD1 TRBV11-2 CASSGQGMSYEQYF TGTGCCAGCAGCGGACAGGGGATGAGTTACGAGCAGTACTTC
TRBJ2-6 NA NA TRBV12-3/TRBV12-4 CASSGGVSGANVLTF TGTGCCAGCAGCGGTGGGGTCTCTGGGGCCAACGTCCTGACTTTC
TRBJ2-7 few NA TRBV12-3/TRBV12-4 CASSLLPDLGYEQYF TGTGCCAGCAGTTTACTTCCGGACTTGGGCTACGAGCAGTACTTC
TRBJ2-1 few TRBD2 TRBV20-1 CSAGRLAELNNEQFF TGCAGTGCGGGACGACTAGCGGAACTAAACAATGAGCAGTTCTTC